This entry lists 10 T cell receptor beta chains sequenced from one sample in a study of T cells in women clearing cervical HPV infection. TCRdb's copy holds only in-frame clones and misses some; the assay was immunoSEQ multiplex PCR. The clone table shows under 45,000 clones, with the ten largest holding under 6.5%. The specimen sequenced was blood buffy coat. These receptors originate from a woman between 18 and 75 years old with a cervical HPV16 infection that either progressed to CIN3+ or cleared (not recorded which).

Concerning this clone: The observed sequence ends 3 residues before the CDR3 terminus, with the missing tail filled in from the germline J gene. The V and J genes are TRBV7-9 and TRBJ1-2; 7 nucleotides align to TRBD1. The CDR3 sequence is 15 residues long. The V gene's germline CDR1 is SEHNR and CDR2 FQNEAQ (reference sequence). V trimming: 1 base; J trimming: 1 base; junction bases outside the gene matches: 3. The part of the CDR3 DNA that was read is TGTGCCAGCAGCTTAGTCCAGGGGGGTAACTATGGC. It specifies CASSLVQGGNYG. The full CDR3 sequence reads CASSLVQGGNYGYTF.

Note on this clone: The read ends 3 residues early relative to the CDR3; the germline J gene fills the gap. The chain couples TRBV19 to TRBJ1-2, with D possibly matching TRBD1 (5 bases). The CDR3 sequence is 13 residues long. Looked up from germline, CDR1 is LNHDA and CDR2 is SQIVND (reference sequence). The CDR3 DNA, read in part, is TGTGCCAGTAGTAGCGACTGGGGCTACGAC. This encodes CASSSDWGYD. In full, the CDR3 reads CASSSDWGYDYTF.

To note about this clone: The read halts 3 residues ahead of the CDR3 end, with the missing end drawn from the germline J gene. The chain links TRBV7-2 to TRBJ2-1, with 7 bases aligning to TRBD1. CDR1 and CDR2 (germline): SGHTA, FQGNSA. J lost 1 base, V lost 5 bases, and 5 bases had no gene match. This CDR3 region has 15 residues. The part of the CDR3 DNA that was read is TGTGCCAGCAGCAGGACAGGCGGATCCTACAATGAG. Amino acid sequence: CASSRTGGSYNE. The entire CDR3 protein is CASSRTGGSYNEQFF.

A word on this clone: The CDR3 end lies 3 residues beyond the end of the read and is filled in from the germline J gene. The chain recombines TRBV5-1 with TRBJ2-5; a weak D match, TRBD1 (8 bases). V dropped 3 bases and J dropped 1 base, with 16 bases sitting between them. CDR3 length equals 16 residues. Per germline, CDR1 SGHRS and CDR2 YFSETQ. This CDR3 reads CASSSGGTGGQETQYF. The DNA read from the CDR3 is TGCGCCAGCAGCTCGGGGGGCACAGGGGGCCAAGAGACC.

The CDR3 loop reads CASSLPPRGKNIQYF. CDR3 DNA, as far as it was read: TGCGCCAGCAGCTTACCACCGAGGGGTAAAAACATT. This sequence joins TRBV5-1 and TRBJ2-4; either TRBD1 or TRBD2 may fit D (5 bases each). The read falls 3 residues short of the CDR3 end, and the missing part is taken from the germline J gene. The CDR3 length is 15 residues. Trimming removed 2 bases from V and 4 bases from J, with 13 bases in between. Germline V gives CDR1 SGHRS, CDR2 YFSETQ.

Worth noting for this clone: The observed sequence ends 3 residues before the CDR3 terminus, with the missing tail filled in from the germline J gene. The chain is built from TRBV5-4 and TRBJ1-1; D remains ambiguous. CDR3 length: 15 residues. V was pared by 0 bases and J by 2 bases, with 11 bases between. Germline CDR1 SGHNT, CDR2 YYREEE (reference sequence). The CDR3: CASSLASDINTEAFF. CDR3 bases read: TGTGCCAGCAGCTTGGCCTCAGACATCAACACTGAA.

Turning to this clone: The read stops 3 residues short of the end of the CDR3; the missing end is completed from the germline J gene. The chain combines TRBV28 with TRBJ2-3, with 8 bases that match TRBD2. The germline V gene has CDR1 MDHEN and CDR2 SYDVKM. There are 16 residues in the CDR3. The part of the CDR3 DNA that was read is TGTGCCAGCAGTTTAATTGGTAGCGGGAACCAAGAGACG. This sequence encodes CASSLIGSGNQET. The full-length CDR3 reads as CASSLIGSGNQETQYF.

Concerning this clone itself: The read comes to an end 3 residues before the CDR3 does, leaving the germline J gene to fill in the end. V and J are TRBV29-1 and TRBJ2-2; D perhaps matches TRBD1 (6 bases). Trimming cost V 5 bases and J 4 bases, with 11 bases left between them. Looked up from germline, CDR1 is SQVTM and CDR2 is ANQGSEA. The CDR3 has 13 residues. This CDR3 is CSVSTGSTGELFF. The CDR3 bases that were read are TGCAGCGTTTCTACAGGGAGCACCGGGGAG.

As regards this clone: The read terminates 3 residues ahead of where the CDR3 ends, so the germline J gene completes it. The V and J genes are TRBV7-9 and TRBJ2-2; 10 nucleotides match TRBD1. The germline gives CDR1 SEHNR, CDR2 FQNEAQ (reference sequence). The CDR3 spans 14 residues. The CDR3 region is CAGTGTGANEKLFF. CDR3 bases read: TGTGCCGGGACCGGGACAGGGGCTAATGAAAAG.

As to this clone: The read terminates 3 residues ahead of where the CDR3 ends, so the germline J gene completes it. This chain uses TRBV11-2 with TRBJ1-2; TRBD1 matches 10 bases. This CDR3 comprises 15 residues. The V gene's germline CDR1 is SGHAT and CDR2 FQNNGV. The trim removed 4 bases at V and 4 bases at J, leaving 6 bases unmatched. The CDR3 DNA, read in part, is TGTGCCAGCAGCTCCTCCGGGACAGGGGTCTATGGC. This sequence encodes CASSSSGTGVYG. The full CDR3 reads CASSSSGTGVYGYTF.